The 29 T cell receptor beta chains reported below all come from one sample, sequenced in a study of blood T cell repertoires in COVID-19. Method: immunoSEQ multiplex PCR; TCRdb's copy keeps in-frame clones and lacks some. The sample holds approximately 130,000 clones, more than 75% seen once. Sequencing was carried out using peripheral blood. All receptors derive from a woman aged 50 to 60 with acute or convalescent COVID-19.

The chain is built from TRBV19 and TRBJ1-2; 7 bases align to TRBD1. V dropped 4 bases and J dropped 2; count of bases not matched to a gene: 10. Germline CDR1 LNHDA, CDR2 SQIVND (reference sequence). The CDR3 sequence is 16 residues long. CDR3 in amino acids: CASSTNRGKSNYGYTF. CDR3 bases: TGTGCCAGTAGTACTAACAGGGGAAAGTCGAACTATGGCTACACCTTC.

This clone was found once. The rearrangement joins TRBV24-1 to TRBJ2-5; 9 nucleotides align to TRBD1. The germline gives CDR1 KGHDR, CDR2 SFDVKD. V lost 5 bases to trimming and J lost 5 bases; unmatched junction nucleotides: 8. The CDR3 loop spans 15 amino acids. CDR3 protein: CATSGTQGAQETQYF. Here the CDR3 DNA reads TGTGCCACCAGTGGCACACAGGGGGCGCAGGAGACCCAGTACTTC.

The V call is TRBV30, the J call TRBJ1-2; weak D call: TRBD1 (5 bases). Germline-derived CDR1 and CDR2 are GTSNPN and SVGIG (reference sequence). The V and J ends lost 5 bases and 0 bases respectively, with 16 bases between them. CDR3 length: 15 residues. This CDR3 is CAWGGRGLSNYGYTF. The DNA for the CDR3 is TGTGCCTGGGGCGGAAGGGGCCTTTCTAACTATGGCTACACCTTC. Combining the CDR3 with reference TRBV30 and TRBJ1-2 gives the whole variable domain SQTIHQWPATLVQPVGSPLSLECTVEGTSNPNLYWYRQAAGRGLQLLFYSVGIGQISSEVPQNLSASRPQDRQFILSSKKLLLSDSGFYLCAWGGRGLSNYGYTFGSGTRLTVV.

The chain has TRBV19 and TRBJ1-2; D is ambiguous. The germline V gene has CDR1 LNHDA and CDR2 SQIVND (reference sequence). The V and J ends lost 5 bases and 4 bases respectively, with 11 bases between them. There are 13 residues in the CDR3. CDR3 in amino acids: CASSEEAIYGYTF. The DNA of the CDR3 is TGTGCCAGTAGTGAAGAAGCGATCTATGGCTACACCTTC.

J is TRBJ2-3 and V is TRBV19; 11 bases agree with TRBD1. The CDR3 contains 18 residues. Trimming removed 6 bases from V and 4 bases from J; junction bases left unmatched: 15. In germline, CDR1 is LNHDA, CDR2 SQIVND (reference sequence). CDR3 sequence (DNA): TGTGCCAGTAGGCCCCTTAGGGACAGGGGGATAGTGGCAGATACGCAGTATTTT. Protein sequence: CASRPLRDRGIVADTQYF. The full variable domain, its missing parts supplied by reference TRBV19 and TRBJ2-3, is DGGITQSPKYLFRKEGQNVTLSCEQNLNHDAMYWYRQDPGQGLRLIYYSQIVNDFQKGDIAEGYSVSREKKESFPLTVTSAQKNPTAFYLCASRPLRDRGIVADTQYFGPGTRLTVL.

Only one count was recorded for this clone. This sequence joins TRBV27 and TRBJ2-1, with 9 bases identical to TRBD1. Per the germline V gene, CDR1 is MNHEY and CDR2 is SMNVEV (reference sequence). The CDR3 spans 14 residues. V dropped 7 bases and J dropped 4; count of bases not matched to a gene: 5. CDR3 nucleotide sequence: TGTGCCAGCAAGGACAGGGGTGTATACAATGAGCAGTTCTTC. It is translated as CASKDRGVYNEQFF.

For this clone: This same CDR3 is encoded by further DNA sequences in the sample. The genes are TRBV27 and TRBJ1-2; possible D gene TRBD1, 6 bases. CDR3 length equals 15 residues. Germline CDR1 reads MNHEY; CDR2 reads SMNVEV (reference sequence). The ends were cut back, 5 bases at V and 2 bases at J, with 15 bases in the middle. The CDR3 is CASSPVTGNNYGYTF. The CDR3 DNA is TGTGCCAGCAGTCCTGTCACAGGGAACAACTATGGCTACACCTTC.

The chain combines TRBV7-2 with TRBJ1-3, with 10 bases that match TRBD1. J was trimmed by 7 bases and V by 6 bases; bases with no gene match: 9. The CDR3 extends over 15 amino acids. Per the germline V gene, CDR1 is SGHTA and CDR2 is FQGNSA. CDR3: CASSFPGTGVNTIYF. The DNA for the CDR3 is TGTGCCAGCAGTTTTCCCGGGACAGGGGTGAACACCATATATTTT.

The V and J genes are TRBV6-6 and TRBJ1-5; TRBD1 aligns across 12 bases. The germline V gene has CDR1 MNHNY and CDR2 SVGAGI (reference sequence). V lost 5 bases and J lost 6; bases outside the gene matches: 11. CDR3 size: 17 residues. This CDR3 reads CASSPGTGGLWSQPQHF. The CDR3 DNA is TGTGCCAGCAGTCCCGGGACAGGGGGCTTGTGGAGTCAGCCCCAGCATTTT.

The gene calls are TRBV19 and TRBJ1-1; a possible D gene is TRBD1 (5 bases). The CDR3 has 15 residues. CDR1 and CDR2 (germline): LNHDA, SQIVND (reference sequence). V was cut by 2 bases and J by 7 bases, with 17 bases left in between. The CDR3, as DNA: TGTGCCAGTAGTATAATTCGAGCAGGGAAGGATGAAGCTTTCTTT. Its protein product is CASSIIRAGKDEAFF.

The DNA of the CDR3 is TGTGCCAGCAGTTCCGAGGGCCCAAACACTGAAGCTTTCTTT. Translating it yields CASSSEGPNTEAFF. The V and J genes are TRBV6-6 and TRBJ1-1; D is undetermined. The CDR3 spans 14 residues. Germline CDR1 reads MNHNY; CDR2 reads SVGAGI (reference sequence). The V and J ends lost 4 bases and 2 bases respectively, with 11 bases between them.

The chain carries TRBV4-1 and TRBJ1-1; 7 positions match TRBD1. Unmatched junction bases numbered 4, after V lost 4 bases and J lost 5 bases. The V gene's germline CDR1 is MGHRA and CDR2 YSYEKL. The CDR3 covers 13 residues. The CDR3 sequence is CASSRQGGTEAFF. DNA of the CDR3: TGCGCCAGCAGCCGACAGGGTGGGACTGAAGCTTTCTTT.

This chain links TRBV19 with TRBJ2-1; 8 nucleotides line up with TRBD2. J lost 4 bases, V lost 6 bases, and 11 bases had no gene match. The CDR3 runs 16 residues. The germline gives CDR1 LNHDA, CDR2 SQIVND (reference sequence). The CDR3 bases are TGTGCCAGTAGCCGTAGGGGAAGCGGGAGTTACAATGAGCAGTTCTTC. It codes for CASSRRGSGSYNEQFF. Using reference TRBV19 and TRBJ2-1 for the parts outside the CDR3, the full variable domain is DGGITQSPKYLFRKEGQNVTLSCEQNLNHDAMYWYRQDPGQGLRLIYYSQIVNDFQKGDIAEGYSVSREKKESFPLTVTSAQKNPTAFYLCASSRRGSGSYNEQFFGPGTRLTVL.

The chain recombines TRBV7-2 with TRBJ1-2; no clear D. V dropped 3 bases and J dropped 0 bases, with 5 bases sitting between them. Germline CDR1 reads SGHTA; CDR2 reads FQGNSA. This CDR3 is built from 13 residues. The DNA of the CDR3 is TGTGCCAGCAGCTTTTACACTAACTATGGCTACACCTTC. Translated, it gives CASSFYTNYGYTF.

This clone came up a few times. The chain has TRBV19 and TRBJ1-3; D uncertain. This CDR3 region has 13 residues. Per the germline V gene, CDR1 is LNHDA and CDR2 is SQIVND (reference sequence). Trimming pared 5 bases from V and 6 bases from J, leaving 11 bases between. The CDR3 bases are TGTGCCAGTAGTCCCTCGGCGGAAAACACCATATATTTT. Translating gives CASSPSAENTIYF.

The chain uses TRBV5-1 and TRBJ2-5; 9 positions agree with TRBD1. After removal of 4 bases from V and 5 bases from J, the junction contained 6 bases not matched to a gene. Germline V gives CDR1 SGHRS, CDR2 YFSETQ. This CDR3 contains 14 residues. In DNA form, the CDR3 reads TGCGCCAGCAGCGCCCGGGACAGGGCTGAGACCCAGTACTTC. It translates to CASSARDRAETQYF.

About this clone itself: Its ends do not fully match the called genes, so a read error is possible. V and J are TRBV29-1 and TRBJ1-1, with 10 positions matching TRBD1. The CDR3 is made up of 13 amino acids. Germline V lookup: CDR1 SQVTM, CDR2 ANQGSEA. CDR3 protein: CSVGLDRGAEAFF. The CDR3 DNA follows: TGCAGCGTTGGACTGGACAGGGGGGCTGAGGCTTTCTTT.

The V and J genes are TRBV29-1 and TRBJ2-7; possibly TRBD1 for D (5 bases). Per germline, CDR1 SQVTM and CDR2 ANQGSEA. This CDR3 has 12 amino acids. V shed 2 bases and J shed 3 bases, with 8 bases lying between them. CDR3 protein: CSVETRDYEQYF. The CDR3 DNA is TGCAGCGTTGAAACCAGGGACTACGAGCAGTACTTC.

V gene TRBV24-1 combines with J gene TRBJ2-3; a possible D gene is TRBD1 (7 bases). Per the germline V gene, CDR1 is KGHDR and CDR2 is SFDVKD. There are 15 residues in the CDR3. V was cut by 2 bases and J by 3 bases, with 11 bases left in between. The CDR3 sequence is CATSDSTGRTDTQYF. As DNA, the CDR3 is TGTGCCACCAGTGATTCGACAGGGAGGACAGATACGCAGTATTTT.

J is TRBJ2-3 and V is TRBV30; 10 nucleotides agree with TRBD2. CDR3 length equals 16 residues. V lost 1 base, J lost 2 bases, and 6 bases stayed unmatched. Germline-derived CDR1 and CDR2 are GTSNPN and SVGIG (reference sequence). CDR3 sequence reads: CAWSEGTSAYTDTQYF. In DNA form, the CDR3 reads TGTGCCTGGAGTGAGGGGACTAGCGCCTACACAGATACGCAGTATTTT.

The rearrangement links TRBV6-4 to TRBJ2-1; D remains unclear. The CDR3 runs to 13 residues. Per the germline V gene, CDR1 is MRHNA and CDR2 is SNTAGT. Deletions cut 5 bases from V and 15 bases from J, with 20 bases between. In DNA form, the CDR3 reads TGTGCCAGCAGTTTGTTCCGCGAAAGCATACGGTTCTTC. Translating gives CASSLFRESIRFF.

The V gene is TRBV2, the J gene TRBJ1-4, with D perhaps TRBD1 (5 bases). Germline lookup yields CDR1 SNHLY and CDR2 FYNNEI. This CDR3 spans 14 amino acids. The V gene lost 6 bases and the J gene lost 5 bases, with 13 bases spanning the gap. The CDR3 loop reads CASRTTVLNEKLFF. The CDR3 nucleotides read TGTGCCAGCAGGACGACAGTATTGAATGAAAAACTGTTTTTT.

This chain links TRBV12-5 with TRBJ2-2; possible D gene TRBD2, 5 bases. The CDR3 contains 14 residues. Trimming stripped 2 bases from V and 5 bases from J, with 9 bases between. The germline CDR1 and CDR2 sequences are LGHNT and FRNRAP. This CDR3 is CASGLSPGTGELFF. The CDR3 region has the DNA TGTGCTAGTGGTTTGTCACCGGGGACCGGGGAGCTGTTTTTT.

V usage is TRBV7-2 and J usage is TRBJ1-2; 10 positions match TRBD1. The CDR3 covers 12 residues. V lost 10 bases and J lost 10; bases outside the gene matches: 9. Germline CDR1 and CDR2: SGHTA and FQGNSA. CDR3 sequence reads: CATDRDRGVYTF. As DNA, the CDR3 is TGTGCCACCGACCGGGACAGGGGAGTCTACACCTTC.

V and J are TRBV18 and TRBJ2-2; D perhaps matches TRBD2 (5 bases). CDR3 length equals 15 residues. Trimming pared 3 bases from V and 5 bases from J, leaving 13 bases between. Germline assignment: CDR1 KGHSH and CDR2 LQKENI. CDR3 loop: CASSPQTGWTGELFF. The CDR3 DNA is TGTGCCAGCTCACCCCAGACGGGGTGGACCGGGGAGCTGTTTTTT.

The chain links TRBV13 to TRBJ1-2, with a tentative D call TRBD1 (5 bases). Germline V gives CDR1 PRHDT, CDR2 FYEKMQ (reference sequence). V shed 6 bases and J shed 4 bases, with 15 bases lying between them. The CDR3 contains 14 residues. The CDR3 bases are TGTGCCAGCAGTTATCTACAGGCACCCTATGGCTACACCTTC. It is translated as CASSYLQAPYGYTF.

This chain joins TRBV5-4 and TRBJ1-4, with 8 bases matching TRBD1. Looked up from germline, CDR1 is SGHNT and CDR2 is YYREEE (reference sequence). This CDR3 has 14 residues. V gave up 5 bases and J gave up 8 bases; unmatched junction bases: 8. The CDR3 DNA follows: TGTGCCAGCAGTATCCAGGGGGCCAAAGAAAAACTGTTTTTT. Translating it yields CASSIQGAKEKLFF.

The rearrangement joins TRBV27 to TRBJ2-1, with 10 bases matching TRBD1. V shed 3 bases, J shed 8 bases, and the junction held 13 bases outside the gene matches. Per the germline V gene, CDR1 is MNHEY and CDR2 is SMNVEV (reference sequence). CDR3 length equals 17 residues. The CDR3 here is CASSFSPGQGIKDEQFF. The CDR3 DNA is TGTGCCAGCAGTTTCTCCCCGGGACAGGGGATCAAGGATGAGCAGTTCTTC.

This clone has just a few counts. This sequence joins TRBV7-2 and TRBJ2-7, with 7 bases aligning to TRBD1. Per germline, CDR1 SGHTA and CDR2 FQGNSA. Trimming cost V 5 bases and J 3 bases; bases outside gene matches: 10. CDR3 length: 15 residues. The chain's CDR3 is CASSPSAGTDYEQYF. The CDR3 nucleotides are TGTGCCAGCAGCCCATCTGCCGGGACAGACTACGAGCAGTACTTC.